This is a list of T cell receptor beta chains from one sample in a study of T cell repertoires in cytomegalovirus infection. TCRdb re-called the reads through MiXCR, storing one row per CDR3 protein. In the table there are 150,000 to 200,000 distinct CDR3 sequences, 8% to 10% of which are singletons. Specimen: PBMCs. Source of these receptors: a human donor in good health (CMV status not recorded). Some clones in this sample may be carry-over from other donors' samples. The CDR3 runs from the conserved cysteine through the conserved F or W. A D gene is named only where the DNA matches it firmly. Rows give clone size only sometimes, using once, few, many, or a class for an expanded clone.

J gene,D gene,clone size,V gene,CDR3 DNA,CDR3 protein
TRBJ1-1,.,many,TRBV7-2,TGTGCCAGCAGCTTAGTCGGTCAGATGAACACTGAAGCTTTCTTT,CASSLVGQMNTEAFF
TRBJ1-1,.,many,TRBV7-2,TGTGCCAGCAGCTTAGGGTGGGGGAAGACTGAAGCTTTCTTT,CASSLGWGKTEAFF
TRBJ1-1,.,many,TRBV6-2/TRBV6-3,TGTGCCAGCAGGCCGCGGGGGGCCACTGAAGCTTTCTTT,CASRPRGATEAFF
TRBJ1-4,.,many,TRBV28,TGTGCCAGCAGTTTTTCGAACATTAATGAAAAACTGTTTTTT,CASSFSNINEKLFF
TRBJ1-4,.,.,TRBV20-1,TGCAGTGCTAGAGACAGTAATGAAAAACTGTTTTTT,CSARDSNEKLFF
TRBJ2-3,.,many,TRBV11-3,TGTGCCAGCAGCTCCGCCGGGGCCGGGGTAATCACAGATACGCAGTATTTT,CASSSAGAGVITDTQYF
TRBJ1-5,.,many,TRBV19,TGTGCCAGTAGCCTTGGGTTGGGAATCGGTCAGCCCCAGCATTTT,CASSLGLGIGQPQHF
TRBJ1-5,TRBD1,.,TRBV3-1,TGTGCCAGCAGCCAAAACAGGGGACTAAATCAGCCCCAGCATTTT,CASSQNRGLNQPQHF
TRBJ2-3,TRBD1,medium-sized,TRBV28,TGTGCCAGCAGTTCCCTTGACAGGGGCGATACGCAGTATTTT,CASSSLDRGDTQYF
TRBJ2-1,.,many,TRBV7-2,TGTGCCAGCAGCCGACTGCCCGGAAATGAGCAGTTCTTC,CASSRLPGNEQFF
TRBJ2-7,TRBD2,.,TRBV6-2/TRBV6-3,TGTGCCAGCAGTTACGGGGGGGACTACCTTCGGCACGAGCAGTACTTC,CASSYGGDYLRHEQYF
TRBJ1-1,TRBD1,many,TRBV7-6,TGTGCCAGCAGCCCAGGACAGGGGACGAACACTGAAGCTTTCTTT,CASSPGQGTNTEAFF
TRBJ2-3,TRBD1,many,TRBV7-2,TGTGCCAGCAGCTTAGGGCAGGGGGCGGCAGATACGCAGTATTTT,CASSLGQGAADTQYF
TRBJ1-1,.,few,TRBV5-5,TGTGCCAGCAGCCTCACGAGAGCAGGGAACACTGAAGCTTTCTTT,CASSLTRAGNTEAFF
TRBJ2-4,.,.,TRBV6-2/TRBV6-3,TGTGCCAGCAGCGGGCCTAGCGTAGATCTAGCCAAAAACATTCAGTACTTC,CASSGPSVDLAKNIQYF
TRBJ2-3,TRBD2,many,TRBV6-5,TGTGCCAGCAGTTACAGGACTAGCGGGAGCATAAATACGCAGTATTTT,CASSYRTSGSINTQYF
TRBJ2-2,TRBD1,many,TRBV6-1,TGTGCCAGCAGATTACAGGGGGCCGGCACCGGGGAGCTGTTTTTT,CASRLQGAGTGELFF
TRBJ1-5,TRBD1,.,TRBV6-2/TRBV6-3,TGTGCCAGCAGCCGGGACAGGGCGAGGAGCAATCAGCCCCAGCATTTT,CASSRDRARSNQPQHF
TRBJ2-7,TRBD1,many,TRBV11-2,TGTGCCAGCAGCTCCCGGGACAGGGGCTACGAGCAGTACTTC,CASSSRDRGYEQYF
TRBJ1-2,.,many,TRBV29-1,TGCAGCGTAGCAGTGTCCTCTAACTATGGCTACACCTTC,CSVAVSSNYGYTF
TRBJ2-7,TRBD2,many,TRBV11-2,TGTGCCAGCAGCCGAGGGGCTAGCGGGGGCCCCTACGAGCAGTACTTC,CASSRGASGGPYEQYF
TRBJ2-1,.,many,TRBV7-2,TGTGCCAGCAGCCCCGGCAGCCACTACAATGAGCAGTTCTTC,CASSPGSHYNEQFF
TRBJ1-1,.,few,TRBV20-1,TGCAGTGCTAGAGACCGAAGGAGGGCGGGGAACACTGAAGCTTTCTTT,CSARDRRRAGNTEAFF
TRBJ2-7,TRBD2,few,TRBV28,TGTGCCAGCAGTTTGGGAGGGGAGTCCTACTACGAGCAGTACTTC,CASSLGGESYYEQYF
TRBJ2-7,TRBD1,.,TRBV28,TGTGCCAGCAGTTCCGCCGGACAGGGGGGCGAGCAGTACTTC,CASSSAGQGGEQYF
TRBJ2-1,TRBD1,many,TRBV7-2,TGTGCCAGCAGCTCCAGGGGGTTTGACAATGAGCAGTTCTTC,CASSSRGFDNEQFF
TRBJ1-5,.,few,TRBV29-1,TGCAGCGTTGAAGGGGCGCACAATCAGCCCCAGCATTTT,CSVEGAHNQPQHF
TRBJ2-1,TRBD2,few,TRBV20-1,TGCAGTGCTAGAGATTTGCGGGAGGCTTACAATGAGCAGTTCTTC,CSARDLREAYNEQFF
TRBJ1-5,.,few,TRBV7-6,TGTGCCAGCAGCTTAGCCCTAGGGGTTGGCAATCAGCCCCAGCATTTT,CASSLALGVGNQPQHF
TRBJ2-7,.,many,TRBV28,TGTGCCAGCAGTTTAAGTGGGGCGGATACCTACGAGCAGTACTTC,CASSLSGADTYEQYF
TRBJ2-2,.,few,TRBV28,TGTGCCAGCAGCCGAACAGATGGTTTCGCCGGGGAGCTGTTTTTT,CASSRTDGFAGELFF